This entry is about one TCR beta chain. The data were taken from a study of blood T cell repertoires in COVID-19. As for the study in general: Samples taken during acute and convalescent COVID-19 were collected in the United States, Italy and Spain. Sources were T cells, B-cell-depleted T cells, or PBMCs; the material itself was cDNA or gDNA.

This CDR3 spans 14 amino acids. J lost 7 bases, V lost 1 base, and 6 bases had no gene match. Germline CDR1 SGHTA, CDR2 FQGNSA. TCRdb's copy holds only in-frame clones and misses some; the assay was immunoSEQ multiplex PCR. The table includes 50,000 to 55,000 clones, around 86% detected once. The V and J genes are TRBV7-2 and TRBJ1-1; TRBD1 matches at 7 bases. The TCR sequence derives from a man older than 75 with acute or convalescent COVID-19. Sequenced material: peripheral blood. CDR3 residues: CASSLGGGAIEAFF. The CDR3 nucleotides read TGTGCCAGCAGCTTAGGAGGGGGCGCAATTGAAGCTTTCTTT.